Listed here are 7 T cell receptor beta chains from one sample, sequenced in a study of CD8 T cells in ankylosing spondylitis. TCRdb independently ran MiXCR on the 5' RACE reads; one entry per CDR3 protein. The repertoire has tens of thousands of distinct CDR3 sequences, approximately 15% of them found once; the top ten carry roughly 45%. The sample consisted of blood. All receptors come from a male donor with ankylosing spondylitis or in good health (not recorded which).

This clonotype has ten or more counts. This chain connects TRBV25-1 to TRBJ2-2, with D uncertain. V shed 4 bases and J shed 4 bases, with 10 bases lying between them. In germline, CDR1 is MGHDK, CDR2 SYGVNS. The CDR3 runs 14 residues. CDR3 amino acids: CASSGRHPTGELFF. In DNA form, the CDR3 reads TGTGCCAGCAGTGGGAGACACCCCACCGGGGAGCTGTTTTTT.

On this clonotype itself: One end of the junction varies from germline; a read error may be responsible. The chain links TRBV28 to TRBJ2-5; TRBD1 matches at 7 bases. The CDR3 is 12 amino acids. Germline V lookup: CDR1 MDHEN, CDR2 SYDVKM. The CDR3 region is CASQQGKEAQYF. The CDR3 DNA sequence: TGTGCCAGCCAACAGGGGAAAGAGGCCCAGTACTTC.

The chain is built from TRBV10-3 and TRBJ2-7; 7 nucleotides align to TRBD1. The CDR3 has 14 amino acids. Trimming removed 3 bases from V and 6 bases from J; junction bases left unmatched: 8. From germline, CDR1 is ENHRY and CDR2 SYGVKD. In DNA, the CDR3 is TGTGCCATCAGTGATGACAGGGTGGCATCCGAGCAGTACGTC. Amino acid sequence: CAISDDRVASEQYV.

The table lists this clonotype with a few counts. The rearrangement uses TRBV20-1 and TRBJ2-7, with D hard to call. V was pared by 3 bases and J by 2 bases, with 5 bases between. Germline V CDR1 and CDR2: DFQATT, SNEGSKA (reference sequence). This CDR3 has 11 residues. The CDR3 sequence: CSARSAYEQYV. CDR3 in DNA: TGCAGTGCTAGGTCTGCCTACGAGCAGTACGTC.

The chain has TRBV7-8 and TRBJ2-2; 8 positions match TRBD1. With V trimmed by 4 bases and J by 7 bases, 14 bases remained unmatched. The V gene's germline CDR1 is SGHVS and CDR2 FQNEAQ. This CDR3 has 17 residues. The CDR3 nucleotides read TGTGCCAGCAGCTCGCTCACATTGACAGGGGTTGGCGGGGAGCTGTTTTTT. Encoded protein: CASSSLTLTGVGGELFF.

This clonotype was seen at least ten times. This sequence joins TRBV29-1 and TRBJ2-1; a weak D match, TRBD2 (5 bases). Per germline, CDR1 SQVTM and CDR2 ANQGSEA. The CDR3 runs to 12 residues. The germline V and J ends were trimmed by 1 base and 7 bases, with 8 bases remaining between them. The CDR3 loop reads CSVEATGNEQFF. The CDR3, as DNA: TGCAGCGTTGAAGCCACGGGGAATGAGCAGTTCTTC.

V is TRBV6-5 and J is TRBJ2-2; TRBD2 might be the D (6 bases). The CDR3 has 13 amino acids. Germline CDR1 reads MNHEY; CDR2 reads SVGAGI. V lost 7 bases, J lost 8 bases, and 14 bases lay in between. This CDR3 is CASKATREGELFF. CDR3 nucleotide sequence: TGTGCCAGCAAGGCGACTAGAGAAGGGGAGCTGTTTTTT.